These 15 T cell receptor beta chains originate from one sample sequenced in a study of identical twins listed by TCRdb under 2016. The method behind the library was 5' RACE. TCRdb lists the instrument as Illumina HiSeq 2000. The raw public reads went through TCRdb reprocessing: fastp at Q25, MiXCR clone calling, in-frame beta chains kept. Each entry merges the rows of one CDR3 protein and shows their most common DNA and genes. For this sample the table gives about 690,000 distinct CDR3 sequences, of which roughly 6.2% were detected only once. Of the sample, 1.5% to 2% is held by the ten largest clones. The sample taken for sequencing was naive T cells sorted from blood. The intended sense of this specimen's cell subset or site label: cells isolated with a human naive T-cell isolation kit. These receptor sequences come from a man aged 18 to 35 in good health.

The table lists this clonotype with many counts. V and J are TRBV7-2 and TRBJ1-2, with TRBD1 as a possible D gene (6 bases). The CDR3 sequence is 13 residues long. Trimming shortened V by 3 bases and J by 4 bases, and 9 bases separated the two germline ends. CDR1 is SGHTA, CDR2 FQGNSA, per germline. The CDR3 spells CASSFRGGYGYTF. The CDR3 DNA is TGTGCCAGCAGCTTTCGAGGGGGCTATGGCTACACCTTC.

This rearrangement joins TRBV6-1 to TRBJ2-7, with D perhaps TRBD1 (5 bases). Germline V lookup: CDR1 MNHNS, CDR2 SASEGT. The CDR3 is made up of 13 amino acids. V lost 11 bases to trimming and J lost 2 bases, with 16 bases between them. CDR3 in DNA: TGTGCCTGGTCAGGCGGCAGGGCCTACGAGCAGTACGTC. Its translation is CAWSGGRAYEQYV.

This clonotype has only a few counts. This rearrangement joins TRBV15 to TRBJ2-6, with D unresolved. This CDR3 comprises 17 residues. V dropped 1 base and J dropped 0 bases, with 10 bases sitting between them. CDR1 and CDR2 (germline): LNHNV, YYDKDF (reference sequence). CDR3 residues: CATSRVSGASGANVLTF. The CDR3 DNA reads as TGTGCCACCAGCAGAGTCTCAGGAGCCTCTGGGGCCAACGTCCTGACTTTC. The complete variable domain, with remaining parts taken from reference TRBV15 and TRBJ2-6, reads DAMVIQNPRYQVTQFGKPVTLSCSQTLNHNVMYWYQQKSSQAPKLLFHYYDKDFNNEADTPDNFQSRRPNTSFCFLDIRSPGLGDTAMYLCATSRVSGASGANVLTFGAGSRLTVL.

This clonotype was recorded many times. The rearrangement joins TRBV6-2 or TRBV6-3 to TRBJ2-7; 9 bases line up with TRBD1. CDR1 and CDR2 from the germline V gene are MNHEY and SVGEGT. With 6 bases clipped from V and 12 bases from J, the junction kept 6 bases outside the gene matches. The CDR3 spans 11 residues. CDR3 nucleotide sequence: TGTGCCAGCAGCTGGGACAGGGTGCCGTACTTC. This translates into CASSWDRVPYF.

This clonotype was detected only a few times. DNA of the CDR3: TGTGCCAGCAGCTTAGGTTGGACCGGGAGCTCCTACAATGAGCAGTTCTTC. This encodes CASSLGWTGSSYNEQFF. This chain links TRBV7-2 with TRBJ2-1; perhaps TRBD2 as D (6 bases). This CDR3 is 17 amino acids long. The germline V gene encodes CDR1 SGHTA and CDR2 FQGNSA. The V and J ends lost 1 base and 0 bases respectively, with 13 bases between them.

This clonotype was seen at least ten times. This chain uses TRBV28 with TRBJ2-1, with unresolved D. Trimming removed 7 bases from V and 10 bases from J, with 14 bases in between. The germline CDR1 and CDR2 sequences are MDHEN and SYDVKM. This CDR3 has 12 residues. The CDR3 DNA reads as TGTGCCAGCAAAGACCCCACGTGGGAGCAGTTCTTC. Its translation: CASKDPTWEQFF.

The chain is built from TRBV24-1 and TRBJ2-5, with D perhaps TRBD2 (5 bases). Germline V gene sequence: CDR1 KGHDR, CDR2 SFDVKD. The CDR3 has 13 residues. V lost 7 bases, J lost 1 base, and 9 bases lay in between. The CDR3 nucleotides are TGTGCCACCAGGCCCCGGGGCCAAGAGACCCAGTACTTC. It codes for CATRPRGQETQYF.

This clonotype was seen ten or more times. The chain recombines TRBV29-1 with TRBJ1-1, with 7 bases identical to TRBD1. The CDR3 length is 14 residues. Looked up from germline, CDR1 is SQVTM and CDR2 is ANQGSEA. J lost 8 bases, V lost 4 bases, and 13 bases had no gene match. This CDR3 is CSVARTTGTAEAFF. The CDR3 DNA reads TGCAGCGTTGCCCGAACTACCGGGACAGCAGAAGCTTTCTTT.

This clonotype occurred a few times. The chain couples TRBV5-1 to TRBJ2-5; 7 bases match TRBD1. CDR3 length: 14 residues. The V segment lost 6 bases and the J segment 7 bases; nucleotides outside the gene matches: 12. Per the germline V gene, CDR1 is SGHRS and CDR2 is YFSETQ. Written as DNA, the CDR3 is TGCGCCAGCACCGTTCGGACAGGCGAATCGACCCAGTACTTC. This codes for CASTVRTGESTQYF.

This clonotype has a count of ten or more. This rearrangement joins TRBV27 to TRBJ2-5; 9 bases agree with TRBD2. V lost 1 base, J lost 3 bases, and 3 bases stayed unmatched. This CDR3 has 15 amino acids. CDR1 MNHEY and CDR2 SMNVEV come from the germline V gene (reference sequence). CDR3 nucleotides: TGTGCCAGCAGTTTATTCGCTAGCGGGAAAGAGACCCAGTACTTC. Its protein product is CASSLFASGKETQYF.

This clonotype showed up many times. This chain uses TRBV10-3 with TRBJ1-1; tentative D call: TRBD1 (5 bases). The CDR3 has 12 amino acids. Germline values: CDR1 ENHRY, CDR2 SYGVKD. The germline V and J ends were trimmed by 3 bases and 7 bases, with 9 bases remaining between them. The CDR3 region has the DNA TGTGCCATCAGTGACCAGGGTATTGAAGCTTTCTTT. Translation: CAISDQGIEAFF.

This clonotype was seen ten or more times. J is TRBJ2-4 and V is TRBV28; TRBD1 or TRBD2 may be the D gene (6 bases each). V was cut by 8 bases and J by 0 bases, with 26 bases left in between. CDR1 and CDR2 (germline): MDHEN, SYDVKM. The CDR3 contains 19 residues. DNA of the CDR3: TGTGCCAGCGTACAGGGAGTCGTTAGAGCGGGCCTAGCCAAAAACATTCAGTACTTC. Its protein product is CASVQGVVRAGLAKNIQYF.

This clonotype was observed a handful of times. V usage is TRBV6-1 and J usage is TRBJ2-4, with D possibly being TRBD1 (5 bases). The germline V and J ends were trimmed by 4 bases and 0 bases, with 13 bases remaining between them. There are 16 residues in the CDR3. Germline loops: CDR1 MNHNS, CDR2 SASEGT. The CDR3 bases are TGTGCCAGCAGTGGGGGCCGGTTTCTAGCCAAAAACATTCAGTACTTC. The encoded protein is CASSGGRFLAKNIQYF.

This clonotype has a count of ten or more. The rearrangement uses TRBV29-1 and TRBJ2-1; D unclear. The CDR3 is made up of 14 amino acids. Trimming took off 0 bases at V and 2 bases at J, with 8 bases between the two ends. The germline V gene encodes CDR1 SQVTM and CDR2 ANQGSEA. DNA for the CDR3: TGCAGCGTTGAAGAGGGTAGTACCTACAATGAGCAGTTCTTC. It codes for CSVEEGSTYNEQFF.

This clonotype has ten or more counts. The CDR3 sequence: CASTTSERETQYF. CDR3 DNA: TGTGCCAGCACTACTAGCGAAAGAGAGACCCAGTACTTC. The chain uses TRBV12-3 or TRBV12-4 and TRBJ2-5; 7 positions agree with TRBD2. The CDR3 extends over 13 amino acids. J lost 4 bases, V lost 7 bases, and 6 bases had no gene match.